Below, one T cell receptor beta chain is given with its context. Germline lookup yields CDR1 MDHEN and CDR2 SYDVKM. V shed 3 bases and J 1 base; nucleotides not matched to a gene: 7. The CDR3 extends over 16 amino acids. The sample belongs to a study of cytomegalovirus exposure and HLA in healthy donors. Primers included in the PCR were 60 Vbeta and 13 Jbeta primers. The method was immunoSEQ multiplex PCR; TCRdb's version includes in-frame clones alone and lacks a portion of them. The sample lists 97,000 or so clones; around 10% were seen once. Sequenced material: PBMCs. The rearrangement links TRBV28 to TRBJ1-1; 8 bases are a match to TRBD1. The clonotype originates from a man in his fifties in good health and CMV-seropositive. The CDR3 DNA follows: TGTGCCAGCAGTTTGTGGCAGGGGGCAGGGAACACTGAAGCTTTCTTT. Its translation: CASSLWQGAGNTEAFF.